What follows describes a single T cell receptor (beta chain). V lost 1 base and J 0 bases, leaving 13 bases between the germline ends. Germline V gene data show CDR1 as SEHNR and CDR2 as FQNEAQ (reference sequence). CDR3 length: 16 amino acids. The data were obtained in a study of control samples from healthy donors and cancer patients. Profiling relied on immunoSEQ multiplex PCR, and the TCRdb table lists in-frame clones only, not all of them. The sample has roughly 80,000 clones, about 90% seen once. This sequence originates from a woman aged 55-70 years with head and neck cancer. The chain employs TRBV7-9 and TRBJ2-7; D is perhaps TRBD2 (5 bases). The specimen was PBMCs. CDR3 region: CASSLEETGSSYEQYF. The CDR3 bases are TGTGCCAGCAGCTTAGAGGAGACGGGGAGCTCCTACGAGCAGTACTTC.